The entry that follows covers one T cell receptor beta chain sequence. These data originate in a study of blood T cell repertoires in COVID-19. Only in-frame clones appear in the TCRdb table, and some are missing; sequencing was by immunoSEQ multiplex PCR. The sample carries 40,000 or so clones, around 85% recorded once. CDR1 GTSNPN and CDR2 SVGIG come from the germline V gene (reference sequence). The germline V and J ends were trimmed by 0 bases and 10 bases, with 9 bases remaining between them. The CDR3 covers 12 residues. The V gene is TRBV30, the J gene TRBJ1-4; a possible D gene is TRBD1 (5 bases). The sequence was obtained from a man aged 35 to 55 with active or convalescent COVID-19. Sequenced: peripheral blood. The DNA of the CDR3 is TGTGCCTGGAGTGTAGGGGCCAGAAAACTGTTTTTT. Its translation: CAWSVGARKLFF.